Listed here are 6 T cell receptor beta chains from one sample, sequenced in a study of CD8 T cells in ankylosing spondylitis. Their target antigens are unknown. Findings of the study overall: A motif of roughly 8 highly homologous TCR beta variants was seen as apparently characteristic of ankylosing spondylitis blood.

From the 5' RACE reads, TCRdb called clonotypes with MiXCR, one entry per CDR3 protein. The sample holds a few hundred thousand distinct CDR3 sequences, around 24% seen once. The sequenced material came from blood, either unsorted or a sorted T cell fraction (not recorded which). The receptors were sampled from a male donor with ankylosing spondylitis.

This clonotype has at least ten counts. The V gene is TRBV12-3 or TRBV12-4, the J gene TRBJ1-3, with D uncertain. V was cut by 6 bases and J by 0 bases, with 9 bases left in between. The CDR3 extends over 14 amino acids. CDR3 in DNA: TGTGCCAGCAGCCCTTCTCTCTCTGGAAACACCATATATTTT. Its translation is CASSPSLSGNTIYF.

This clonotype was found a few times. CDR3 amino acids: CASSPTGYGTEAFF. CDR3 nucleotides: TGTGCCAGCTCACCAACAGGGTATGGGACTGAAGCTTTCTTT. The chain links TRBV18 to TRBJ1-1, with D possibly TRBD1 on 6 matching bases. V lost 2 bases, J lost 5 bases, and 12 bases lay in between. The CDR3 loop spans 14 amino acids. Per the germline V gene, CDR1 is KGHSH and CDR2 is LQKENI.

This clonotype was picked up a small number of times. The V and J genes are TRBV20-1 and TRBJ1-1; the D gene is possibly TRBD1 (5 bases). V was pared by 7 bases and J by 2 bases, with 11 bases between. The CDR3 is 12 amino acids. Germline V gene lookup returns CDR1 DFQATT and CDR2 SNEGSKA (reference sequence). CDR3 region: CSGDGGNTEAFF. The CDR3 DNA follows: TGCAGTGGCGACGGGGGAAACACTGAAGCTTTCTTT.

This clonotype was detected only a few times. The chain combines TRBV7-8 with TRBJ1-1; D might be TRBD1 (5 bases). V dropped 5 bases and J dropped 5 bases, with 12 bases sitting between them. Germline CDR1 reads SGHVS; CDR2 reads FQNEAQ. The CDR3 runs 13 residues. The CDR3 loop reads CASSPREGTEAFF. CDR3 bases: TGTGCCAGCAGCCCAAGGGAGGGGACTGAAGCTTTCTTT.

The chain couples TRBV25-1 to TRBJ2-7; possible D gene TRBD2, 6 bases. This CDR3 has 14 residues. CDR1 is MGHDK, CDR2 SYGVNS, per germline. V lost 3 bases and J lost 4, with 13 bases in between. Written as DNA, the CDR3 is TGTGCCAGCAGTGAGGTCGGAGGGAGATACGAGCAGTACTTC. Residues: CASSEVGGRYEQYF.

This clonotype was picked up a small number of times. In nucleotides, the CDR3 is TGCGCCAGCAGCCATGCTGGCCGGGGAAGCGCGGTATATGAAAAACTGTTTTTT. Translation: CASSHAGRGSAVYEKLFF. The chain is built from TRBV4-3 and TRBJ1-4; D remains unclear. Germline-derived CDR1 and CDR2 are LGHNA and YSLEER. V was trimmed by 3 bases and J by 6 bases, leaving 23 bases between them. This CDR3 comprises 18 residues.